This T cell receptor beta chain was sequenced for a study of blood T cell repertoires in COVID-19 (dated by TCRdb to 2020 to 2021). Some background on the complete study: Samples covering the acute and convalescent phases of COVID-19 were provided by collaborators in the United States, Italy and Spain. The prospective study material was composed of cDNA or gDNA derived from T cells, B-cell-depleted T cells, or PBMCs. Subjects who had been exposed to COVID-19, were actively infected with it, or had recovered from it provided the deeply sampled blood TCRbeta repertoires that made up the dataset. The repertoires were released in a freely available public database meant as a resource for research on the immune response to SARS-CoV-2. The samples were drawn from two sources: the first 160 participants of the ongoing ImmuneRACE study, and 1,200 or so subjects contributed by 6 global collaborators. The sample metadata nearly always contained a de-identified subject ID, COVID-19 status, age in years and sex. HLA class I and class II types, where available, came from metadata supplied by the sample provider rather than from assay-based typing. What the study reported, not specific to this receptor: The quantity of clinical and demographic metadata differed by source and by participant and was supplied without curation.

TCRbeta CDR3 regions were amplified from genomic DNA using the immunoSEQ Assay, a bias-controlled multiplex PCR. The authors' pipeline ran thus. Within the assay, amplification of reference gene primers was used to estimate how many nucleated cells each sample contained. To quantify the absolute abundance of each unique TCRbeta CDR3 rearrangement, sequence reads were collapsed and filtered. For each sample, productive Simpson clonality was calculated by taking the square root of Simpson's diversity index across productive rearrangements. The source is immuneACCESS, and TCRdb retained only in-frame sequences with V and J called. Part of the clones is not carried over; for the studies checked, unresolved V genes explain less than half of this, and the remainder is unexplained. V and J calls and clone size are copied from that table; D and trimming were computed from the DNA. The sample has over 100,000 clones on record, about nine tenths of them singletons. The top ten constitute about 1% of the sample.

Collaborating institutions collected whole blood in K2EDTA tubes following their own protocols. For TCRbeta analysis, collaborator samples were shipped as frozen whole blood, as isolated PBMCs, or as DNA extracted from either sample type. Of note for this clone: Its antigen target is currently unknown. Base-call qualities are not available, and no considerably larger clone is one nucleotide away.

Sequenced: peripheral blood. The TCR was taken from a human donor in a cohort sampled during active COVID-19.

The sequenced DNA: TGTGCCAGCAAAGGCGGCCGTAGCTACGAGCAGTACTTC. Translated, it gives CASKGGRSYEQYF. The V and J segments used are TRBV2 and TRBJ2-7, with the D gene uncertain. As encoded in the germline V gene, CDR1 is SNHLY while CDR2 is FYNNEI. The CDR3 contains 13 residues, cysteine and phenylalanine counted. Only the CDR3 part of the read is kept: 39 bases, read in frame from the first base. V is cut by 7 bases and J by 3 bases, and the space between the germline ends is 13 bases.